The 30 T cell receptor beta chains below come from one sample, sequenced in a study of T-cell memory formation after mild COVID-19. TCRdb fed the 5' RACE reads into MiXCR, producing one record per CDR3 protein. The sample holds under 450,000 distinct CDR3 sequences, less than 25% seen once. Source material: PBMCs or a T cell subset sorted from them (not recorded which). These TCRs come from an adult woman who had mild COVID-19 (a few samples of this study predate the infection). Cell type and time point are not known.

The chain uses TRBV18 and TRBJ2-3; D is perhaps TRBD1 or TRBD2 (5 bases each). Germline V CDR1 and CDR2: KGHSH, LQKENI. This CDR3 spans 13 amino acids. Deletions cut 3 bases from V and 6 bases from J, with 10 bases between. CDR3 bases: TGTGCCAGCTCACCCTCCAGGGACGATACGCAGTATTTT. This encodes CASSPSRDDTQYF.

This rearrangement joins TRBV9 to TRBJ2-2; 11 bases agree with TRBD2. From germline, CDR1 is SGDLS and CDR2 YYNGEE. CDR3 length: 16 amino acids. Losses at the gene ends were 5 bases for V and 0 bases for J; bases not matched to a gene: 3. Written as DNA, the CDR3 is TGTGCCAGCAGTCTAGCGGGGGGACCGAACACCGGGGAGCTGTTTTTT. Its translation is CASSLAGGPNTGELFF.

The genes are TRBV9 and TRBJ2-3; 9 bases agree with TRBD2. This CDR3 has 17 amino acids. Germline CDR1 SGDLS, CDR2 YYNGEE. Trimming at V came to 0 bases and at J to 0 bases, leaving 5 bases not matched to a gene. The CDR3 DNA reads TGTGCCAGCAGCGTAGGGTCCCTAGCGGGGAGCACAGATACGCAGTATTTT. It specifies CASSVGSLAGSTDTQYF.

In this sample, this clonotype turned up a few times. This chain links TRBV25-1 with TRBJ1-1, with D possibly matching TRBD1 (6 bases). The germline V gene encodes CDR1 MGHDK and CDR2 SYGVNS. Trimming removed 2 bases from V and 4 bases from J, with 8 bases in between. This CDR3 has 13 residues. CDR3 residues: CASSETGRTEAFF. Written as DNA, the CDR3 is TGTGCCAGCAGTGAAACAGGGCGCACTGAAGCTTTCTTT.

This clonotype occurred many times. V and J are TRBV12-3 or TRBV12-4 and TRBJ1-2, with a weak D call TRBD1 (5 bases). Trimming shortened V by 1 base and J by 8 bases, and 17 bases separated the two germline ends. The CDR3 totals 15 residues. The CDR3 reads CASSLGVAGTGGYTF. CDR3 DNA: TGTGCCAGCAGTTTAGGGGTGGCAGGGACTGGCGGCTACACCTTC.

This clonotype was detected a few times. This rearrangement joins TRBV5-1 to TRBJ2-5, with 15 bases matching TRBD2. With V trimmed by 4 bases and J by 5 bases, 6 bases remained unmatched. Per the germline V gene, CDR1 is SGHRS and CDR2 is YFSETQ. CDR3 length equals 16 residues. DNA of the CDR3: TGCGCCAGCAGCGCGGGACTAGCGGGGGGTGTGGAGACCCAGTACTTC. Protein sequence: CASSAGLAGGVETQYF.

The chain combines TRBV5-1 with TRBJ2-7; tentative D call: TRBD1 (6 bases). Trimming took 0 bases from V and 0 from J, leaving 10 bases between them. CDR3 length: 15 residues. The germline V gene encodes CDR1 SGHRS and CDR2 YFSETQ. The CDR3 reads CASSLVATGSYEQYF. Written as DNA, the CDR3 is TGCGCCAGCAGCTTGGTTGCGACAGGCTCCTACGAGCAGTACTTC.

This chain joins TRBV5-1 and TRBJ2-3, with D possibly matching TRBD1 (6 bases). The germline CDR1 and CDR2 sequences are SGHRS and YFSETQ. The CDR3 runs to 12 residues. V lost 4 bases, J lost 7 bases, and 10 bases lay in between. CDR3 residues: CASSTGQNTQYF. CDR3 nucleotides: TGCGCCAGCAGCACCGGACAGAATACGCAGTATTTT.

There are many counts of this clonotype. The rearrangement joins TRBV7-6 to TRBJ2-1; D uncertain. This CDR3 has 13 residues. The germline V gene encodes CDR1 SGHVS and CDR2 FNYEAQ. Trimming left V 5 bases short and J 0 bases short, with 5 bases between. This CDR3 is CASSPLSYNEQFF. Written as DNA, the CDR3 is TGTGCCAGCAGCCCCCTCTCCTACAATGAGCAGTTCTTC.

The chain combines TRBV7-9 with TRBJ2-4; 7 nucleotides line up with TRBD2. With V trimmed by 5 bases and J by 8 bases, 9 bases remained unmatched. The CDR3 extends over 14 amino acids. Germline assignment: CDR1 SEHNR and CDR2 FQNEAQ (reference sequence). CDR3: CASSQTQGGDIQYF. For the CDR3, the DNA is TGTGCCAGCAGCCAAACGCAGGGAGGGGACATTCAGTACTTC.

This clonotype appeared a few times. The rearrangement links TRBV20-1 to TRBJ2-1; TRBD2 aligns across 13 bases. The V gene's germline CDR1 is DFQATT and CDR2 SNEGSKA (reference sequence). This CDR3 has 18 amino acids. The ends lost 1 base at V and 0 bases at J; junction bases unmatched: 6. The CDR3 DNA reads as TGCAGTGCTAGAGGTCGGACTAGCGGGGGCAGCTCCTACAATGAGCAGTTCTTC. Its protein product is CSARGRTSGGSSYNEQFF.

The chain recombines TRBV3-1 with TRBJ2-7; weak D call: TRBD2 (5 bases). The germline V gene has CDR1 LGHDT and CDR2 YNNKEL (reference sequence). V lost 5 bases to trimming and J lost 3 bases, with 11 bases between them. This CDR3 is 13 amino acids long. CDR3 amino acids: CASSIGGYYEQYF. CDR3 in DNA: TGTGCCAGCAGCATCGGAGGTTACTACGAGCAGTACTTC.

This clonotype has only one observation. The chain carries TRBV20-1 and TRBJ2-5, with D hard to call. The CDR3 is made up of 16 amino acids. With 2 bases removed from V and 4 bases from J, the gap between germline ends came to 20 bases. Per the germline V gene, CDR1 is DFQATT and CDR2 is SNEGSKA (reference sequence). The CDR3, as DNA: TGCAGTGCTAGACATAGCCCTGTTCATGTACGAGAGACCCAGTACTTC. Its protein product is CSARHSPVHVRETQYF.

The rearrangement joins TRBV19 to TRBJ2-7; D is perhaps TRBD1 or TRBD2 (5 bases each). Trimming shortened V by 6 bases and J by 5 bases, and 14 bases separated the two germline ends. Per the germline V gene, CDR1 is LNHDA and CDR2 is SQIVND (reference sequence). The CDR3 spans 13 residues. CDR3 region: CASRLPGANEQYF. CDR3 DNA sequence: TGTGCCAGTAGGCTCCCCGGGGCCAACGAGCAGTACTTC.

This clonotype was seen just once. The chain's CDR3 is CATLRAGVQETQYF. DNA of the CDR3: TGTGCCACCCTCCGGGCGGGGGTCCAAGAGACCCAGTACTTC. The chain recombines TRBV7-2 with TRBJ2-5, with 7 positions matching TRBD2. The CDR3 has 14 amino acids. With V trimmed by 10 bases and J by 1 base, 9 bases remained unmatched. From germline, CDR1 is SGHTA and CDR2 FQGNSA.

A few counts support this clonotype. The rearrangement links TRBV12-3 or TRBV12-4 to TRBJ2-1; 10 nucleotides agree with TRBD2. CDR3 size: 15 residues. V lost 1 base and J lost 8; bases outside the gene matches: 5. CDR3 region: CASSLVLAGVDEQFF. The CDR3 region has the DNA TGTGCCAGCAGTTTAGTCCTAGCGGGAGTTGATGAGCAGTTCTTC.

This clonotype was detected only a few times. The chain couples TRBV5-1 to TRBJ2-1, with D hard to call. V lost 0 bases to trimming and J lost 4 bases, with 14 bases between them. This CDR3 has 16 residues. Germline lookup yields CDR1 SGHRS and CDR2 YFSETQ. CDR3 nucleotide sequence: TGCGCCAGCAGCTTGGGGCAGTCGGTGGGGTACAATGAGCAGTTCTTC. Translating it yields CASSLGQSVGYNEQFF.

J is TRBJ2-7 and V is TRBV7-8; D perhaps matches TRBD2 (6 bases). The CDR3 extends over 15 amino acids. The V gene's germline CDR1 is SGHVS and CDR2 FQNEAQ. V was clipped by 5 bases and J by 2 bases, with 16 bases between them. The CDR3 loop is CASSPTGGIAYEQYF. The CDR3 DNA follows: TGTGCCAGCAGCCCGACGGGCGGGATAGCCTACGAGCAGTACTTC.

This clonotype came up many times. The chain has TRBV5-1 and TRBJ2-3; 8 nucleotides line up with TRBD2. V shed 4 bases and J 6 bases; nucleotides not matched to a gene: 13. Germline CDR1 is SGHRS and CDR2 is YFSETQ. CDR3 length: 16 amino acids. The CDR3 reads CASSPSGSQPSDTQYF. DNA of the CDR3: TGCGCCAGCAGCCCGAGCGGGAGCCAGCCCAGCGATACGCAGTATTTT.

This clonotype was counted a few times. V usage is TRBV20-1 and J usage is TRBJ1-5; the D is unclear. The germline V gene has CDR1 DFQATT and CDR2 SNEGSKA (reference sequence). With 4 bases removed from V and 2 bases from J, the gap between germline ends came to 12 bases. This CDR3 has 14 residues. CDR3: CSATLGKGNQPQHF. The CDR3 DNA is TGCAGTGCTACCCTTGGGAAGGGCAATCAGCCCCAGCATTTT.

The CDR3 is CASSLAPGSSEAFF. CDR3 coding DNA: TGCGCCAGCAGCTTGGCCCCAGGATCAAGCGAAGCTTTCTTT. This rearrangement joins TRBV5-1 to TRBJ1-1; D remains unclear. This CDR3 spans 14 amino acids. Germline loops: CDR1 SGHRS, CDR2 YFSETQ. The V end was cut by 0 bases, the J end by 8 bases, with 14 bases between.

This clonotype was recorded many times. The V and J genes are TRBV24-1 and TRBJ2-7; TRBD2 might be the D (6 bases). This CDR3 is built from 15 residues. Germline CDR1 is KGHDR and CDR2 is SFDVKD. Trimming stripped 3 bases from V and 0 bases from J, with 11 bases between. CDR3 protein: CATSDGDGSSYEQYF. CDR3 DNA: TGTGCCACCAGTGATGGGGACGGGAGCTCCTACGAGCAGTACTTC.

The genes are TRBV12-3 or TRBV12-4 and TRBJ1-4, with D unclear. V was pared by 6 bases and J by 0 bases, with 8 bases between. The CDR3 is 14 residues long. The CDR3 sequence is CASSPVPTNEKLFF. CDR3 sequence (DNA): TGTGCCAGCAGCCCGGTTCCAACTAATGAAAAACTGTTTTTT.

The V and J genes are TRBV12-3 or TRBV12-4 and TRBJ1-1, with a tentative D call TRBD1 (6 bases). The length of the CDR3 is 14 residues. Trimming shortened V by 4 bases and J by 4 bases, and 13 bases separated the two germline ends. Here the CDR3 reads CASSSLQGRTEAFF. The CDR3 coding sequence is TGTGCCAGCAGTTCACTCCAGGGGCGCACTGAAGCTTTCTTT.

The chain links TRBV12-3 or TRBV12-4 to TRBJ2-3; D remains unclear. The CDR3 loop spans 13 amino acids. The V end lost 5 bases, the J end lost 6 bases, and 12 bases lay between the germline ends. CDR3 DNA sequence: TGTGCCAGCAGTCGTAGACTCGGGGATACGCAGTATTTT. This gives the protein CASSRRLGDTQYF.

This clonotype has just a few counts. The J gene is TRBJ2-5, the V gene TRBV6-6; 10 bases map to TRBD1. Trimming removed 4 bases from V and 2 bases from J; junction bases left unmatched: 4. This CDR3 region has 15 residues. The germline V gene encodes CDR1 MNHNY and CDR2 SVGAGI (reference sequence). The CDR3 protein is CASSSRDRGQETQYF. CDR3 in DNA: TGTGCCAGCAGTTCCCGGGACAGGGGACAAGAGACCCAGTACTTC.

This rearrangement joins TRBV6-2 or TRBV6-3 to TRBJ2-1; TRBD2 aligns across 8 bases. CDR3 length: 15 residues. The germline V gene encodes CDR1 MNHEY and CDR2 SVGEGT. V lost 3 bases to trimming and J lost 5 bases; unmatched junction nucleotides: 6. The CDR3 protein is CASSYFGRGDNEQFF. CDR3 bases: TGTGCCAGCAGTTATTTCGGGAGGGGGGACAATGAGCAGTTCTTC.

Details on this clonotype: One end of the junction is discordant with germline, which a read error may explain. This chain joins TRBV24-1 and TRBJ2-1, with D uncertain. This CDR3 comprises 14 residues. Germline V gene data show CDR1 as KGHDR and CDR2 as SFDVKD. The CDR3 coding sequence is TGTGCCCCCAGTGATTTAAAGCCCCACAATGAGCAGTTCTTC. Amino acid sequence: CAPSDLKPHNEQFF.

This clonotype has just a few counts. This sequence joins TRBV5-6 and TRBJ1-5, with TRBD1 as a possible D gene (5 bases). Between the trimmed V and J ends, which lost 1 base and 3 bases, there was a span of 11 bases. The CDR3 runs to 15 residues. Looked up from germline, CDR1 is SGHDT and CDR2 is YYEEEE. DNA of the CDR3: TGTGCCAGCAGCTTGAGGGGCGGATTCAATCAGCCCCAGCATTTT. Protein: CASSLRGGFNQPQHF. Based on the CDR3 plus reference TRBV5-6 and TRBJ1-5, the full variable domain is DAGVTQSPTHLIKTRGQQVTLRCSPKSGHDTVSWYQQALGQGPQFIFQYYEEEERQRGNFPDRFSGHQFPNYSSELNVNALLLGDSALYLCASSLRGGFNQPQHFGDGTRLSIL.

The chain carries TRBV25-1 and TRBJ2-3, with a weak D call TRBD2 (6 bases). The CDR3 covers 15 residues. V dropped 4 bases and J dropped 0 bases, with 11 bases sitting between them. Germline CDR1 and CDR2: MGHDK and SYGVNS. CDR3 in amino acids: CASSGREISTDTQYF. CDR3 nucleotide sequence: TGTGCCAGCAGTGGCCGGGAGATTAGCACAGATACGCAGTATTTT.